This TCR beta chain was captured in a study of T cells in Graves' hyperthyroidism and ophthalmopathy. RNA transcripts served as the template for amplifying TCR beta CDR3 regions. The study used the HTBI primer set for a first-round RT-PCR of the TCR CDR3. TCRdb processed the multiplex PCR reads anew with MiXCR; each CDR3 protein has one entry. Among some 350,000 distinct CDR3 sequences, around 15% were seen once, and the ten largest hold roughly 20%. This CDR3 spans 15 amino acids. The germline gives CDR1 MDHEN, CDR2 SYDVKM. The germline V and J ends were trimmed by 7 bases and 0 bases, with 10 bases remaining between them. This clonotype has at least ten counts.

Source material: blood. The J gene is TRBJ2-6, the V gene TRBV28; D not certain. The TCR originated in a woman in her sixties with Graves' ophthalmopathy. The CDR3: CASTQWGSGANVLTF. The DNA for the CDR3 is TGTGCCAGCACCCAGTGGGGCTCTGGGGCCAACGTCCTGACTTTC.